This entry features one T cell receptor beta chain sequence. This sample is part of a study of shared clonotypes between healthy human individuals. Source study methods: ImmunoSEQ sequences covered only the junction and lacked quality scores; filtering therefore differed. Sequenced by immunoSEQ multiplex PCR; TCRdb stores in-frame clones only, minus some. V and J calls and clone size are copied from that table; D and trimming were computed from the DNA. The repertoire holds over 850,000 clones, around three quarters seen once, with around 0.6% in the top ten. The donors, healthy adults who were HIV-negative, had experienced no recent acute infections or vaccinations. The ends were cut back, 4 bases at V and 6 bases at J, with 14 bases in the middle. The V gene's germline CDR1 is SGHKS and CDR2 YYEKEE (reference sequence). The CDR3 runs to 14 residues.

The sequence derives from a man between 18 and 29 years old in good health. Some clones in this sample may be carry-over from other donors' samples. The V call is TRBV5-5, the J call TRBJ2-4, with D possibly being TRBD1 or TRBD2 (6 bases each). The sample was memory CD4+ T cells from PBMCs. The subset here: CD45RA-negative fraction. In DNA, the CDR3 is TGTGCCAGCAGCGGGGGGCTAGCGATAAACATTCAGTACTTC. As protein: CASSGGLAINIQYF.